One T cell receptor (beta chain) is described in this entry. Trimming stripped 3 bases from V and 1 base from J, with 13 bases between. CDR3 size: 16 residues. Germline-derived CDR1 and CDR2 are SGHVS and FQNEAQ. This entry is derived from a study of identical twins. TCRdb re-analysed the 5' RACE reads in MiXCR, keeping a single row per CDR3 protein. The sample has 350,000 or so distinct CDR3 sequences, 9% to 10% seen once. The sequencing sample was made of naive T cells sorted from blood. This chain links TRBV7-8 with TRBJ2-1, with D uncertain. The receptor's source is a woman in her fifties or sixties in good health. As DNA, the CDR3 is TGTGCCAGCAGCTTTAAGATAGCCAGGTCCTACAATGAGCAGTTCTTC. Translation gives CASSFKIARSYNEQFF.